This entry describes one T cell receptor beta chain. Its antigen is still unknown. Sequencing was performed with immunoSEQ multiplex PCR; in TCRdb, only in-frame clones are kept and a portion is missing. Here the sample spans about 2,900 clones, 79% being singletons. These data belong to a study of hypomethylating agent response in myelodysplastic syndrome. Germline trimming cut 2 bases from V and 3 bases from J; bases unmatched to any gene: 5. From germline, CDR1 is GTSNPN and CDR2 SVGIG (reference sequence). This CDR3 is 15 amino acids long. Study-level points and caveats: Possible novel MDS antigen recognition by shared GLIPH2 clusters needs experimental validation.

This TCR was sampled from a human donor with myelodysplastic syndrome. The chain recombines TRBV30 with TRBJ1-4; 8 bases are shared with TRBD1. Specimen: bone marrow, collected before or after starting hypomethylating agent treatment for myelodysplastic syndrome (not recorded which). In DNA form, the CDR3 reads TGTGCCTGGAGTAGACAGGGGTTGGCTAATGAAAAACTGTTTTTT. Translated, it gives CAWSRQGLANEKLFF.